The clone carrying this TCR beta chain was seen a handful of times. These data are taken from a study of T cells in Graves' hyperthyroidism and ophthalmopathy. The investigators amplified TCR beta CDR3 regions from RNA transcripts. TCR CDR3 underwent first-round RT-PCR with the HTBI primer set. TCRdb recomputed calls from the multiplex PCR reads with MiXCR, one row per CDR3 protein. Of fewer than 600,000 distinct CDR3 sequences in the sample, 14% were seen once. From germline, CDR1 is LNHDA and CDR2 SQIVND (reference sequence). This CDR3 has 16 amino acids. Trimming left V 5 bases short and J 4 bases short, with 21 bases between. Disease duration under 2 months; hyperthyroidism patients were aged 18 to 65. Lactation, pregnancy, other autoimmune disease or uncontrolled infection excluded patients.

Sequencing used blood. This TCR came from a woman between 40 and 55 years old with Graves' hyperthyroidism. The chain links TRBV19 to TRBJ2-7, with D perhaps matching TRBD1 (6 bases). This chain's CDR3 is CASSANLGQGSYEQYF. The CDR3 bases are TGTGCCAGTAGTGCTAACCTCGGGCAGGGGTCTTACGAGCAGTACTTC.